What follows are 26 T cell receptor beta chains derived from one specimen sequenced in a study of graft-versus-host responses after intestinal transplantation. The repertoire was sequenced with immunoSEQ multiplex PCR; TCRdb's copy has only in-frame clones and lacks some. The data show over 70,000 clones, nearly 90% seen once. Antigen specificity for these receptors is unknown. Sequencing was performed on unstimulated CD8+ T cells sorted from spleen or lymph node cells, taken before transplant. The receptor source for this set is a human donor who was the organ donor for an intestinal transplant.

This chain uses TRBV18 with TRBJ2-7, with a possible D match to TRBD1 (6 bases). This CDR3 has 13 residues. V dropped 3 bases and J dropped 3 bases, with 9 bases sitting between them. Germline CDR1 and CDR2: KGHSH and LQKENI. The CDR3 protein is CASSPRDNYEQYV. The CDR3 region has the DNA TGTGCCAGCTCACCTCGGGACAACTACGAGCAGTACGTC.

The J gene is TRBJ2-7, the V gene TRBV5-4; D might be TRBD2 (5 bases). Germline V CDR1 and CDR2: SGHNT, YYREEE (reference sequence). V shed 2 bases and J shed 3 bases, with 18 bases lying between them. The CDR3 totals 16 residues. The DNA for the CDR3 is TGTGCCAGCAGCTTTATCCGGTTAGAGCGGAGCTACGAGCAGTACGTC. Translated, it gives CASSFIRLERSYEQYV.

The CDR3 DNA reads TGCGCCAGCAGTTCGGGGTCCTACAATGAGCAGTTCTTC. Its protein product is CASSSGSYNEQFF. The rearrangement joins TRBV5-1 to TRBJ2-1, with a possible D match to TRBD2 (5 bases). Germline V CDR1 and CDR2: SGHRS, YFSETQ. The V and J ends lost 5 bases and 1 base respectively, with 7 bases between them. The length of the CDR3 is 13 residues.

The chain combines TRBV28 with TRBJ1-2; 7 positions match TRBD1. This CDR3 has 17 amino acids. With 3 bases clipped from V and 7 bases from J, the junction kept 17 bases outside the gene matches. CDR1 is MDHEN and CDR2 is SYDVKM in the germline V gene. The CDR3 sequence: CASSFAASRGIWFGYTF. As DNA, the CDR3 is TGTGCCAGCAGTTTCGCCGCTTCCAGGGGGATTTGGTTTGGCTACACCTTC.

The chain joins TRBV4-2 to TRBJ2-3; 13 bases agree with TRBD2. CDR3 size: 16 residues. J gave up 6 bases and V 4 bases, and 7 bases lay outside the gene matches. CDR1 and CDR2 (germline): LGHNA, YNFKEQ. CDR3 loop: CASSLGLAGARDTQYF. The CDR3, as DNA: TGTGCCAGCAGCCTCGGACTAGCGGGGGCCCGGGATACGCAGTATTTT.

The chain combines TRBV14 with TRBJ1-2; 9 bases map to TRBD1. The ends lost 6 bases at V and 4 bases at J; junction bases unmatched: 6. The CDR3 spans 14 residues. Per germline, CDR1 SGHDN and CDR2 FVKESK. The CDR3 coding sequence is TGTGCCAGCAGTCAGGGACAGGGCTTCTATGGCTACACCTTC. Translating it yields CASSQGQGFYGYTF.

The gene calls are TRBV18 and TRBJ2-3, with no clear D. The CDR3 covers 13 residues. Per the germline V gene, CDR1 is KGHSH and CDR2 is LQKENI. The germline V and J ends were trimmed by 4 bases and 8 bases, with 13 bases remaining between them. CDR3 nucleotides: TGTGCCAGCTCACAGCCCCCGCCGGGTACGCAGTATTTT. Amino acid sequence: CASSQPPPGTQYF.

The chain links TRBV28 to TRBJ1-2; TRBD1 aligns across 7 bases. After removal of 3 bases from V and 6 bases from J, the junction contained 10 bases not matched to a gene. Looked up from germline, CDR1 is MDHEN and CDR2 is SYDVKM. This CDR3 region has 15 residues. The CDR3: CASSFRRQGVHGYTF. The DNA of the CDR3 is TGTGCCAGCAGTTTTCGGAGACAGGGTGTTCATGGCTACACCTTC.

The genes are TRBV6-1 and TRBJ2-7, with D tentatively TRBD1 (5 bases). Trimming pared 3 bases from V and 3 bases from J, leaving 12 bases between. Germline V gene data show CDR1 as MNHNS and CDR2 as SASEGT. The CDR3 contains 14 residues. The CDR3 DNA is TGTGCCAGCAGTGAGGGGCCCCTTTACTACGAGCAGTACGTC. Its protein product is CASSEGPLYYEQYV.

V is TRBV11-2 and J is TRBJ2-7; 10 bases line up with TRBD2. Germline V CDR1 and CDR2: SGHAT, FQNNGV. Germline trimming cut 1 base from V and 2 bases from J; bases unmatched to any gene: 5. The CDR3 covers 16 residues. CDR3 protein: CASSLGPSGGTYEQYV. CDR3 sequence (DNA): TGTGCCAGCAGCTTAGGGCCTAGCGGGGGTACCTACGAGCAGTACGTC.

V usage is TRBV28 and J usage is TRBJ1-4; 7 bases are shared with TRBD1. There are 14 residues in the CDR3. V lost 5 bases and J lost 5; bases outside the gene matches: 5. Germline CDR1 MDHEN, CDR2 SYDVKM. The CDR3 DNA follows: TGTGCCAGCAGTCAGGGACAGAGGAATGAAAAACTGTTTTTT. This codes for CASSQGQRNEKLFF.

The rearrangement links TRBV5-6 to TRBJ2-2, with 8 bases fitting TRBD1. V gave up 4 bases and J gave up 3 bases; unmatched junction bases: 8. Germline V lookup: CDR1 SGHDT, CDR2 YYEEEE. The CDR3 length is 16 residues. CDR3 residues: CASSKRQGSDTGELFF. CDR3 nucleotides: TGTGCCAGCAGCAAGCGACAGGGGAGTGACACCGGGGAGCTGTTTTTT.

This chain's CDR3 is CASSALNTEAFF. CDR3 coding DNA: TGTGCCAGCAGCGCGCTTAACACTGAAGCTTTCTTT. The chain is built from TRBV6-6 and TRBJ1-1; D not resolved. This CDR3 has 12 residues. The germline V gene encodes CDR1 MNHNY and CDR2 SVGAGI (reference sequence). With 6 bases removed from V and 2 bases from J, the gap between germline ends came to 7 bases.

This chain uses TRBV2 with TRBJ2-6, with TRBD2 as a possible D gene (5 bases). Between the trimmed V and J ends, which lost 6 bases and 0 bases, there was a span of 9 bases. Germline assignment: CDR1 SNHLY and CDR2 FYNNEI. This CDR3 is built from 15 residues. CDR3 bases: TGTGCCAGCAGGTCGGGGAGCTCTGGGGCCAACGTCCTGACTTTC. Encoded protein: CASRSGSSGANVLTF.

The chain uses TRBV7-9 and TRBJ2-1; TRBD2 might be the D (7 bases). Trimming stripped 4 bases from V and 4 bases from J, with 23 bases between. Germline loops: CDR1 SEHNR, CDR2 FQNEAQ (reference sequence). The CDR3 runs 18 residues. CDR3 nucleotide sequence: TGTGCCAGCAGCTCCCCGTTGGGGGCGGGGAGGGAATACAATGAGCAGTTCTTC. Amino acids: CASSSPLGAGREYNEQFF.

The chain combines TRBV2 with TRBJ2-5; 11 nucleotides line up with TRBD2. The V gene end was trimmed by 8 bases and the J gene end by 7 bases; junction bases not matched to a gene: 9. CDR3 size: 14 residues. The germline V gene has CDR1 SNHLY and CDR2 FYNNEI. The CDR3 sequence is CASLSSGGRGTQYF. The DNA of the CDR3 is TGTGCCAGCCTCTCTAGCGGGGGGAGGGGGACCCAGTACTTC.

The J gene is TRBJ2-1, the V gene TRBV9, with 7 bases that match TRBD2. This CDR3 has 15 residues. Germline V lookup: CDR1 SGDLS, CDR2 YYNGEE. The V and J ends lost 2 bases and 3 bases, in that order; junction bases with no gene match: 5. The CDR3 spells CASSVGGTLYNEQFF. The CDR3 DNA reads as TGTGCCAGCAGCGTCGGGGGGACCCTCTACAATGAGCAGTTCTTC.

This chain joins TRBV2 and TRBJ1-5; 10 bases match TRBD1. Germline trimming cut 6 bases from V and 4 bases from J; bases unmatched to any gene: 9. The CDR3 is 16 residues long. From germline, CDR1 is SNHLY and CDR2 FYNNEI. The CDR3 loop reads CASRISWTGGNQPQHF. The CDR3 DNA reads as TGTGCCAGCAGGATCTCTTGGACAGGGGGTAATCAGCCCCAGCATTTT.

V and J are TRBV4-1 and TRBJ1-6, with a tentative D call TRBD1 (5 bases). The length of the CDR3 is 14 residues. The germline CDR1 and CDR2 sequences are MGHRA and YSYEKL. The ends were cut back, 6 bases at V and 6 bases at J, with 12 bases in the middle. The CDR3 region is CASSAGRFNSPLHF. In nucleotides, the CDR3 is TGCGCCAGCAGTGCGGGACGGTTTAATTCACCCCTCCACTTT.

This sequence joins TRBV7-8 and TRBJ1-2, with TRBD1 matching over 8 bases. V lost 8 bases and J lost 2; bases outside the gene matches: 22. Germline V lookup: CDR1 SGHVS, CDR2 FQNEAQ. This CDR3 has 19 amino acids. The CDR3 DNA is TGTGCCAGCGGACCAACTGGAGACAGGGGACTGGATGTAAACTATGGCTACACCTTC. Translating it yields CASGPTGDRGLDVNYGYTF.

The V and J genes are TRBV28 and TRBJ2-5, with TRBD1 as a possible D gene (6 bases). The CDR3 runs to 13 residues. V dropped 3 bases and J dropped 5 bases, with 10 bases sitting between them. The germline CDR1 and CDR2 sequences are MDHEN and SYDVKM. The CDR3 protein is CASSFQGMETQYF. DNA for the CDR3: TGTGCCAGCAGTTTCCAGGGGATGGAGACCCAGTACTTC.

The rearrangement links TRBV28 to TRBJ2-1; TRBD2 matches 7 bases. Losses at the gene ends were 3 bases for V and 9 bases for J; bases not matched to a gene: 2. This CDR3 has 12 amino acids. The germline gives CDR1 MDHEN, CDR2 SYDVKM. CDR3 in amino acids: CASSLTSFEQFF. CDR3 DNA: TGTGCCAGCAGTTTGACTAGCTTTGAGCAGTTCTTC.

The chain employs TRBV6-5 and TRBJ1-6; maybe TRBD1 (6 bases). Germline V gene lookup returns CDR1 MNHEY and CDR2 SVGAGI. V lost 5 bases and J 7 bases, leaving 12 bases between the germline ends. The CDR3 spans 14 residues. CDR3 DNA: TGTGCCAGCAGTCCCCGAGACAGGAATTCACCCCTCCACTTT. Its translation is CASSPRDRNSPLHF.

V usage is TRBV28 and J usage is TRBJ2-7; perhaps TRBD2 as D (7 bases). The CDR3 length is 13 residues. Trimming took off 3 bases at V and 5 bases at J, with 11 bases between the two ends. Germline V CDR1 and CDR2: MDHEN, SYDVKM. The CDR3 sequence is CASSLGGADEQYV. As DNA, the CDR3 is TGTGCCAGCAGTTTGGGGGGGGCCGACGAGCAGTACGTC.

The chain carries TRBV13 and TRBJ2-2; TRBD2 is a possible D gene (5 bases). V was shortened by 8 bases and J by 4 bases, with 8 bases between the two germline ends. Germline V lookup: CDR1 PRHDT, CDR2 FYEKMQ (reference sequence). The CDR3 is 12 residues long. DNA of the CDR3: TGTGCCAGCGGCGAGGGCACCGGGGAGCTGTTTTTT. It yields the protein CASGEGTGELFF.

The genes are TRBV19 and TRBJ2-5; D might be TRBD1 (6 bases). Trimming pared 2 bases from V and 2 bases from J, leaving 9 bases between. The CDR3 consists of 14 residues. Germline V lookup: CDR1 LNHDA, CDR2 SQIVND (reference sequence). This chain's CDR3 is CASSISQGQETQYF. The CDR3 coding sequence is TGTGCCAGTAGTATATCCCAGGGGCAAGAGACCCAGTACTTC.